The 10 T cell receptor beta chains below were found in one sample sequenced in a study of response to subunit inactivated influenza vaccine. TCRdb independently ran MiXCR on the RT-PCR reads; one entry per CDR3 protein. This sample has roughly 550,000 distinct CDR3 sequences, with roughly 23% found just once. These data are also associated with another study on T cells expressing NK-cell markers. That paper notes: The authors made TCR beta cDNA libraries by 5'RACE template switching. This switching added a universal primer site and UMIs.

The input for sequencing was CD4+ T cells sorted from PBMCs, taken 12 days after vaccination. These receptors all stem from a man aged 45-60 years who received an inactivated influenza vaccine.

This clonotype was recorded a few times. The V and J genes are TRBV20-1 and TRBJ1-4, with no clear D. V lost 6 bases and J 8 bases, leaving 13 bases between the germline ends. The germline V gene has CDR1 DFQATT and CDR2 SNEGSKA (reference sequence). The CDR3 totals 12 residues. CDR3 bases: TGCAGTGCCCGGGTCCCCGAGGAAAAACTGTTTTTT. The encoded protein is CSARVPEEKLFF.

This clonotype was counted between two and nine times. This chain links TRBV20-1 with TRBJ2-7; D perhaps matches TRBD1 (6 bases). Looked up from germline, CDR1 is DFQATT and CDR2 is SNEGSKA (reference sequence). Trimming removed 6 bases from V and 0 bases from J, with 15 bases in between. CDR3 length: 14 amino acids. The DNA of the CDR3 is TGCAGTGCGGACCCCCAGGGGACCTCCTACGAGCAGTACTTC. Translating it yields CSADPQGTSYEQYF.

This chain uses TRBV6-2 or TRBV6-3 with TRBJ2-1; 9 bases match TRBD2. This CDR3 contains 18 residues. Germline loops: CDR1 MNHEY, CDR2 SVGEGT. J gave up 5 bases and V 2 bases, and 13 bases lay outside the gene matches. The CDR3 loop reads CASSYGGRASGAHNEQFF. CDR3 DNA sequence: TGTGCCAGCAGTTACGGGGGAAGGGCTAGCGGGGCCCACAATGAGCAGTTCTTC.

V and J are TRBV5-1 and TRBJ2-5; TRBD2 aligns across 8 bases. Unmatched junction bases numbered 8, after V lost 5 bases and J lost 5 bases. Per the germline V gene, CDR1 is SGHRS and CDR2 is YFSETQ. This CDR3 has 14 amino acids. The CDR3 spells CASRAGASVETQYF. CDR3 bases: TGCGCCAGCAGAGCGGGGGCCAGCGTGGAGACCCAGTACTTC.

The rearrangement uses TRBV12-3 or TRBV12-4 and TRBJ1-4; 8 nucleotides line up with TRBD1. CDR3 length: 14 amino acids. V was pared by 5 bases and J by 12 bases, with 11 bases of the junction left unmatched. The CDR3 DNA reads as TGTGCCAGCAGTCAAAGTGACAGGGGAGGAGAACTGTTTTTT. This sequence encodes CASSQSDRGGELFF.

This clonotype was seen more than once but under ten times. This chain's CDR3 is CASSPPGTAETQYF. In DNA form, the CDR3 reads TGTGCCAGCTCACCACCGGGGACAGCAGAGACCCAGTACTTC. The chain links TRBV18 to TRBJ2-5, with 7 bases aligning to TRBD1. Germline CDR1 and CDR2: KGHSH and LQKENI. Trimming at V came to 0 bases and at J to 4 bases, leaving 2 bases not matched to a gene. The CDR3 contains 14 residues.

This clonotype was picked up many times. The V and J genes are TRBV30 and TRBJ1-6, with D maybe TRBD1 (5 bases). Looked up from germline, CDR1 is GTSNPN and CDR2 is SVGIG (reference sequence). V lost 1 base and J 7 bases, leaving 14 bases between the germline ends. The CDR3 sequence is 15 residues long. The CDR3 loop reads CAWSAAFQGNSPLHF. The CDR3 bases are TGTGCCTGGAGTGCGGCATTCCAGGGCAATTCACCCCTCCACTTT.

This clonotype was counted only a few times. The J gene is TRBJ2-3, the V gene TRBV7-3; the match to TRBD2 covers 8 bases. Germline CDR1 reads SGHTA; CDR2 reads FQGTGA. The length of the CDR3 is 13 residues. V lost 5 bases and J lost 10; bases outside the gene matches: 8. DNA of the CDR3: TGTGCCAGCAGCAAGGTGGCGGGGGGTTCGCAGTATTTT. Translating gives CASSKVAGGSQYF.

The CDR3 reads CASSQGWRGGSEQFF. The DNA of the CDR3 is TGCGCCAGCAGCCAAGGTTGGCGGGGGGGGTCTGAGCAGTTCTTC. The rearrangement links TRBV4-3 to TRBJ2-1; 9 bases agree with TRBD2. With V trimmed by 1 base and J by 9 bases, 7 bases remained unmatched. This CDR3 comprises 15 residues. Germline lookup yields CDR1 LGHNA and CDR2 YSLEER.

The chain joins TRBV12-3 or TRBV12-4 to TRBJ2-7, with D maybe TRBD2 (6 bases). V was pared by 6 bases and J by 6 bases, with 18 bases between. There are 14 residues in the CDR3. The CDR3 spells CASSRDFPRAEQYF. DNA for the CDR3: TGTGCCAGCAGCCGGGACTTCCCCCGGGCCGAGCAGTACTTC.